Sequencing of this TCR beta chain was carried out in a study of spatial heterogeneity in lung cancer. In TCRdb, the 5' RACE reads were re-called with MiXCR into one record per CDR3 protein. The top ten hold about two fifths of the sample, which has tens of thousands of distinct CDR3 sequences, roughly 12% seen once. V lost 4 bases and J 7 bases, leaving 17 bases between the germline ends. The CDR3 has 15 amino acids. CDR1 ENHRY and CDR2 SYGVKD come from the germline V gene. This sample's time point: sample taken at primary tumor resection. V and J are TRBV10-3 and TRBJ2-4; TRBD2 might be the D (5 bases). This clonotype was sampled from a male donor with early-stage non-small cell lung cancer. Source: PBMCs, taken at surgery. This chain's CDR3 is CAISVSASTGNIQYF. Written as DNA, the CDR3 is TGTGCCATCAGTGTCTCCGCCTCAACGGGGAACATTCAGTACTTC.